Listed below are T cell receptor beta chains from one sample, sequenced in a study of cytomegalovirus exposure and HLA in healthy donors. The assay was immunoSEQ multiplex PCR, and TCRdb's table has in-frame clones only and misses some. The sample records roughly 170,000 clones, roughly 80% being singletons. Material: PBMCs. The receptor source for this set is a man younger than 45 in good health and CMV-seropositive. Each CDR3 is given with its conserved first and last residue. The order of the fields is CDR3 length, D gene, J gene, clone size, V gene, CDR3 protein, CDR3 DNA. A D gene is named only where the DNA matches it firmly. Size values are once, few and many counts, or a class for expanded clones, and some rows have none.

len: 15; d_gene: .; j_gene: TRBJ1-4; abundance: .; v_gene: TRBV5-1; CDR3aa: CASTPLGATNEKLFF; CDR3nt: TGCGCCAGCACCCCCCTGGGCGCAACTAATGAAAAACTGTTTTTT
len: 11; d_gene: .; j_gene: TRBJ1-1; abundance: once; v_gene: TRBV4-1; CDR3aa: CASSHGSEAFF; CDR3nt: TGCGCCAGCAGCCACGGGTCTGAAGCTTTCTTT
len: 15; d_gene: TRBD1; j_gene: TRBJ1-1; abundance: .; v_gene: TRBV7-9; CDR3aa: CASSSPQGMNTEAFF; CDR3nt: TGTGCCAGCAGCTCCCCACAGGGGATGAACACTGAAGCTTTCTTT
len: 16; d_gene: TRBD1; j_gene: TRBJ2-7; abundance: .; v_gene: TRBV4-1; CDR3aa: CASSQEEARGPYEQYF; CDR3nt: TGCGCCAGCAGCCAAGAAGAGGCCAGGGGGCCGTACGAGCAGTACTTC
len: 13; d_gene: TRBD2; j_gene: TRBJ2-3; abundance: .; v_gene: TRBV7-9; CDR3aa: CASSNLLATPQYF; CDR3nt: TGTGCCAGCAGCAACCTACTAGCGACGCCGCAGTATTTT
len: 15; d_gene: TRBD1; j_gene: TRBJ1-5; abundance: .; v_gene: TRBV28; CDR3aa: CASTTGTGANQPQHF; CDR3nt: TGTGCCAGCACAACCGGGACAGGGGCCAATCAGCCCCAGCATTTT
len: 15; d_gene: TRBD1; j_gene: TRBJ2-3; abundance: .; v_gene: TRBV11-2; CDR3aa: CASRTRTGGTDTQYF; CDR3nt: TGTGCCAGCAGGACAAGGACAGGGGGGACAGATACGCAGTATTTT
len: 15; d_gene: TRBD1; j_gene: TRBJ1-4; abundance: .; v_gene: TRBV6-6; CDR3aa: CASSSRGQALEKLFF; CDR3nt: TGTGCCAGCAGTTCACGGGGACAGGCACTCGAAAAACTGTTTTTT
len: 17; d_gene: TRBD1; j_gene: TRBJ1-1; abundance: .; v_gene: TRBV5-1; CDR3aa: CASSSDREVGLNTEAFF; CDR3nt: TGCGCCAGCAGCTCTGACAGGGAGGTGGGGTTGAACACTGAAGCTTTCTTT
len: 12; d_gene: .; j_gene: TRBJ1-1; abundance: .; v_gene: TRBV2; CDR3aa: CASSEGEREAFF; CDR3nt: TGTGCCAGCAGTGAAGGGGAGCGTGAAGCTTTCTTT
len: 19; d_gene: TRBD2; j_gene: TRBJ2-5; abundance: .; v_gene: TRBV4-1; CDR3aa: CASSQVVGGGALGGETQYF; CDR3nt: TGCGCCAGTAGCCAAGTAGTCGGCGGGGGGGCCCTCGGGGGTGAGACCCAGTACTTC
len: 12; d_gene: .; j_gene: TRBJ2-7; abundance: few; v_gene: TRBV11-2; CDR3aa: CASSADSYEQYF; CDR3nt: TGTGCCAGCAGCGCGGACAGCTACGAGCAGTACTTC
len: 16; d_gene: TRBD1; j_gene: TRBJ1-5; abundance: .; v_gene: TRBV6-5; CDR3aa: CASSYPDRGNYQPQHF; CDR3nt: TGTGCCAGCAGTTACCCGGACAGGGGAAATTATCAGCCCCAGCATTTT
len: 14; d_gene: TRBD1; j_gene: TRBJ2-7; abundance: once; v_gene: TRBV27; CDR3aa: CASKQTGAITEQYF; CDR3nt: TGTGCCAGTAAACAGACAGGGGCGATCACCGAGCAGTACTTC
len: 13; d_gene: .; j_gene: TRBJ1-2; abundance: .; v_gene: TRBV6-1; CDR3aa: CASSEAPGYGYTF; CDR3nt: TGTGCCAGCAGTGAAGCCCCAGGCTATGGCTACACCTTC
len: 14; d_gene: TRBD1; j_gene: TRBJ1-2; abundance: .; v_gene: TRBV29-1; CDR3aa: CSVEGQGLNYGYTF; CDR3nt: TGCAGCGTTGAGGGACAGGGATTAAACTATGGCTACACCTTC
len: 14; d_gene: TRBD2; j_gene: TRBJ2-7; abundance: .; v_gene: TRBV5-4; CDR3aa: CASSSGLAAYEQYF; CDR3nt: TGTGCCAGCAGCTCGGGACTAGCTGCCTACGAGCAGTACTTC
len: 16; d_gene: TRBD1; j_gene: TRBJ2-1; abundance: .; v_gene: TRBV5-1; CDR3aa: CASSHTRTGVTMKQFF; CDR3nt: TGCGCCAGCAGCCACACTAGGACAGGTGTCACAATGAAGCAGTTCTTC
len: 13; d_gene: .; j_gene: TRBJ2-7; abundance: .; v_gene: TRBV6-5; CDR3aa: CASRRGALYEQYF; CDR3nt: TGTGCCAGCCGCCGCGGCGCGCTCTACGAGCAGTACTTC
len: 17; d_gene: TRBD1; j_gene: TRBJ1-1; abundance: .; v_gene: TRBV18; CDR3aa: CASSPRRDRVGSTEAFF; CDR3nt: TGTGCCAGCTCACCCCGCCGGGACAGGGTTGGAAGCACTGAAGCTTTCTTT
len: 15; d_gene: TRBD2; j_gene: TRBJ2-7; abundance: .; v_gene: TRBV9; CDR3aa: CASSVGAGAAYEQYF; CDR3nt: TGTGCCAGCAGCGTAGGAGCGGGAGCCGCCTACGAGCAGTACTTC
len: 17; d_gene: .; j_gene: TRBJ2-3; abundance: once; v_gene: TRBV7-9; CDR3aa: CSSSKFVVRTSTDTQYF; CDR3nt: TGTTCCAGCAGCAAATTTGTGGTGAGAACTAGCACAGATACGCAGTATTTT
len: 13; d_gene: TRBD2; j_gene: TRBJ2-7; abundance: .; v_gene: TRBV10-3; CDR3aa: CAISAREGYEQYF; CDR3nt: TGTGCCATCAGTGCGCGGGAGGGTTACGAGCAGTACTTC
len: 14; d_gene: .; j_gene: TRBJ2-1; abundance: .; v_gene: TRBV7-3; CDR3aa: CASSLFNWGDEQFF; CDR3nt: TGTGCCAGCAGCTTATTTAACTGGGGCGATGAGCAGTTCTTC
len: 18; d_gene: TRBD1; j_gene: TRBJ2-6; abundance: .; v_gene: TRBV9; CDR3aa: CASSVKGQGVAGANVLTF; CDR3nt: TGTGCCAGCAGCGTAAAGGGACAGGGCGTCGCTGGGGCCAACGTCCTGACTTTC
len: 15; d_gene: .; j_gene: TRBJ1-1; abundance: .; v_gene: TRBV25-1; CDR3aa: CASSEYGGRPDGAFF; CDR3nt: TGTGCCAGCAGTGAATATGGTGGCAGGCCCGACGGAGCTTTCTTT
len: 15; d_gene: TRBD1; j_gene: TRBJ1-6; abundance: .; v_gene: TRBV19; CDR3aa: CASRPGQGSGSPLHF; CDR3nt: TGTGCCAGTAGGCCCGGACAGGGGTCGGGATCACCCCTCCACTTT
len: 16; d_gene: TRBD2; j_gene: TRBJ2-7; abundance: .; v_gene: TRBV7-9; CDR3aa: CSSSLASGGLDYEQYF; CDR3nt: TGTTCCAGCAGCTTAGCTAGCGGGGGCCTTGACTACGAGCAGTACTTC
len: 16; d_gene: TRBD1; j_gene: TRBJ2-3; abundance: once; v_gene: TRBV7-2; CDR3aa: CASSPLRTGITDTQYF; CDR3nt: TGTGCCAGCAGCCCTCTCAGGACAGGGATCACAGATACGCAGTATTTT
len: 15; d_gene: .; j_gene: TRBJ1-1; abundance: .; v_gene: TRBV6-1; CDR3aa: CASSLAGGRDTEAFF; CDR3nt: TGTGCCAGCAGTCTGGCGGGGGGCAGGGACACTGAAGCTTTCTTT
len: 16; d_gene: TRBD1; j_gene: TRBJ1-2; abundance: few; v_gene: TRBV4-1; CDR3aa: CASSHRDRENDYGYTF; CDR3nt: TGCGCCAGCAGCCACCGGGACAGGGAAAACGACTATGGCTACACCTTC
len: 14; d_gene: TRBD1; j_gene: TRBJ2-7; abundance: .; v_gene: TRBV7-9; CDR3aa: CASSLGDRGYEQYF; CDR3nt: TGTGCCAGCAGCTTGGGGGACAGGGGCTACGAGCAGTACTTC
len: 15; d_gene: TRBD1; j_gene: TRBJ2-1; abundance: .; v_gene: TRBV29-1; CDR3aa: CSVIPGTGHYNEQFF; CDR3nt: TGCAGCGTTATACCCGGGACAGGGCACTACAATGAGCAGTTCTTC
len: 16; d_gene: TRBD1; j_gene: TRBJ1-2; abundance: .; v_gene: TRBV15; CDR3aa: CATSKRDRGRSYGYTF; CDR3nt: TGTGCCACCAGCAAACGGGACAGGGGGCGTAGCTATGGCTACACCTTC
len: 15; d_gene: TRBD1; j_gene: TRBJ1-1; abundance: .; v_gene: TRBV29-1; CDR3aa: CSVVPTGQVNTEAFF; CDR3nt: TGCAGCGTCGTACCGACTGGACAGGTGAACACTGAAGCTTTCTTT
len: 13; d_gene: .; j_gene: TRBJ1-6; abundance: .; v_gene: TRBV11-2; CDR3aa: CASSLEWHSPLHF; CDR3nt: TGTGCCAGCAGCTTAGAATGGCATTCACCCCTCCACTTT
len: 18; d_gene: TRBD1; j_gene: TRBJ1-4; abundance: .; v_gene: TRBV19; CDR3aa: CASSRGSARGQGNEKLFF; CDR3nt: TGTGCCAGTAGTAGAGGCAGCGCGAGGGGGCAGGGTAATGAAAAACTGTTTTTT
len: 16; d_gene: .; j_gene: TRBJ2-2; abundance: once; v_gene: TRBV29-1; CDR3aa: CSVEVAAAAVTGELFF; CDR3nt: TGCAGCGTTGAGGTGGCGGCGGCGGCGGTCACCGGGGAGCTGTTTTTT
len: 15; d_gene: TRBD1; j_gene: TRBJ2-7; abundance: .; v_gene: TRBV6-1; CDR3aa: CASSVSRDRYYEQYF; CDR3nt: TGTGCCAGCAGTGTAAGCCGGGACAGGTACTACGAGCAGTACTTC
len: 15; d_gene: .; j_gene: TRBJ1-6; abundance: once; v_gene: TRBV6-5; CDR3aa: CASKKSQGTRSPLHF; CDR3nt: TGTGCCAGCAAAAAATCACAGGGCACGAGATCACCCCTCCACTTT
len: 14; d_gene: .; j_gene: TRBJ1-1; abundance: .; v_gene: TRBV27; CDR3aa: CASRRGRSDTEAFF; CDR3nt: TGTGCCAGCAGACGTGGGAGATCGGACACTGAAGCTTTCTTT
len: 16; d_gene: TRBD2; j_gene: TRBJ2-2; abundance: .; v_gene: TRBV19; CDR3aa: CASSIGLVIAGGELFF; CDR3nt: TGTGCCAGTAGTATCGGACTAGTAATTGCCGGCGGGGAGCTGTTTTTT
len: 17; d_gene: .; j_gene: TRBJ1-3; abundance: .; v_gene: TRBV6-1; CDR3aa: CASSEGRTGFVGNTIYF; CDR3nt: TGTGCCAGCAGTGAAGGTAGAACAGGGTTTGTTGGAAACACCATATATTTT
len: 16; d_gene: TRBD1; j_gene: TRBJ1-1; abundance: .; v_gene: TRBV6-6; CDR3aa: CASSYPTVGGSTEAFF; CDR3nt: TGTGCCAGCAGTTACCCCACTGTAGGGGGCAGCACTGAAGCTTTCTTT
len: 19; d_gene: TRBD1; j_gene: TRBJ2-4; abundance: few; v_gene: TRBV5-1; CDR3aa: CASSPRGGRTGEAKNIQYF; CDR3nt: TGCGCCAGCAGCCCTCGCGGAGGAAGGACAGGCGAAGCCAAAAACATTCAGTACTTC
len: 18; d_gene: TRBD1; j_gene: TRBJ2-7; abundance: .; v_gene: TRBV7-8; CDR3aa: CASSLDTNWDRRSYEQYF; CDR3nt: TGTGCCAGCAGCTTAGACACTAACTGGGACAGGAGGTCCTACGAGCAGTACTTC
len: 16; d_gene: .; j_gene: TRBJ2-2; abundance: .; v_gene: TRBV5-1; CDR3aa: CASSLGLTAATGELFF; CDR3nt: TGCGCCAGCAGCTTGGGACTGACAGCCGCTACCGGGGAGCTGTTTTTT
len: 12; d_gene: .; j_gene: TRBJ1-1; abundance: .; v_gene: TRBV30; CDR3aa: CAWSVLATEAFF; CDR3nt: TGTGCCTGGAGTGTACTCGCGACTGAAGCTTTCTTT
len: 15; d_gene: .; j_gene: TRBJ1-3; abundance: few; v_gene: TRBV9; CDR3aa: CASSAGPFSGNTIYF; CDR3nt: TGTGCCAGCAGCGCAGGGCCCTTCTCTGGAAACACCATATATTTT
len: 16; d_gene: TRBD2; j_gene: TRBJ2-2; abundance: few; v_gene: TRBV7-3; CDR3aa: CASSQAAGVVTGELFF; CDR3nt: TGTGCCAGCAGCCAAGCAGCGGGAGTGGTGACCGGGGAGCTGTTTTTT
len: 16; d_gene: .; j_gene: TRBJ1-4; abundance: .; v_gene: TRBV7-9; CDR3aa: CASSLFSLPSGEKLFF; CDR3nt: TGTGCCAGCAGCTTATTCTCTTTGCCTAGCGGGGAAAAACTGTTTTTT
len: 14; d_gene: TRBD1; j_gene: TRBJ2-2; abundance: .; v_gene: TRBV28; CDR3aa: CASRGQGNTGELFF; CDR3nt: TGTGCCAGCAGAGGACAGGGAAACACCGGGGAGCTGTTTTTT
len: 17; d_gene: .; j_gene: TRBJ1-3; abundance: .; v_gene: TRBV4-3; CDR3aa: CASSPRGVELSGNTIYF; CDR3nt: TGCGCCAGCAGCCCACGTGGTGTGGAGCTCTCTGGAAACACCATATATTTT
len: 15; d_gene: .; j_gene: TRBJ2-1; abundance: .; v_gene: TRBV15; CDR3aa: CATSRDSRAYNEQFF; CDR3nt: TGTGCCACCAGCAGGGACAGTAGGGCCTACAATGAGCAGTTCTTC
len: 15; d_gene: TRBD1; j_gene: TRBJ2-7; abundance: .; v_gene: TRBV2; CDR3aa: CASSVPGQGPYEQYF; CDR3nt: TGTGCCAGCAGTGTGCCGGGACAGGGGCCCTACGAGCAGTACTTC
len: 15; d_gene: TRBD2; j_gene: TRBJ2-5; abundance: few; v_gene: TRBV5-1; CDR3aa: CGRLAGGFSQETQYF; CDR3nt: TGCGGCAGGCTAGCGGGGGGCTTCTCCCAAGAGACCCAGTACTTC
len: 15; d_gene: .; j_gene: TRBJ2-5; abundance: few; v_gene: TRBV11-2; CDR3aa: CASSLEAGVLETQYF; CDR3nt: TGTGCCAGCAGCTTAGAGGCAGGGGTGTTAGAGACCCAGTACTTC